This TCR beta chain appears in the sequencing data of a study of regulatory T cells in long-lasting Graves disease. The CDR3 runs to 13 residues. Trimming stripped 7 bases from V and 7 bases from J, with 13 bases between. Germline CDR1 SGHTA, CDR2 FQGNSA. To make TCR beta libraries, researchers used iRepertoire HTBI primers and Arm-PCR of CDR3 regions. Via MiXCR, TCRdb re-called the multiplex PCR reads, giving one row per CDR3 protein. Here the sample spans roughly 400,000 distinct CDR3 sequences, around 20% being singletons. Time point defined: persistent/refractory GD, antithyroid drugs over 5 years with positive TRAb. From PBMCs, RNA was extracted and then used to make the TCR library. Study-level points and caveats: Segments TRBV28, TRBJ1-2 and TRBJ2-5 showed preferential usage in persistent disease. Possibly, accuracy suffered from the small sample size.

Only a few counts were recorded for this clonotype. The antigen remains unidentified. The sequence was obtained from a female donor with Graves disease. Sequenced here: peripheral blood mononuclear cells (PBMCs), sampled when the disease was refractory, from a patient treated with antithyroid drugs. This chain connects TRBV7-2 to TRBJ2-2; D remains ambiguous. The CDR3 DNA reads as TGTGCCAGCACCCCGTTCTTAGGCGGGGAGCTGTTTTTT. The encoded protein is CASTPFLGGELFF.